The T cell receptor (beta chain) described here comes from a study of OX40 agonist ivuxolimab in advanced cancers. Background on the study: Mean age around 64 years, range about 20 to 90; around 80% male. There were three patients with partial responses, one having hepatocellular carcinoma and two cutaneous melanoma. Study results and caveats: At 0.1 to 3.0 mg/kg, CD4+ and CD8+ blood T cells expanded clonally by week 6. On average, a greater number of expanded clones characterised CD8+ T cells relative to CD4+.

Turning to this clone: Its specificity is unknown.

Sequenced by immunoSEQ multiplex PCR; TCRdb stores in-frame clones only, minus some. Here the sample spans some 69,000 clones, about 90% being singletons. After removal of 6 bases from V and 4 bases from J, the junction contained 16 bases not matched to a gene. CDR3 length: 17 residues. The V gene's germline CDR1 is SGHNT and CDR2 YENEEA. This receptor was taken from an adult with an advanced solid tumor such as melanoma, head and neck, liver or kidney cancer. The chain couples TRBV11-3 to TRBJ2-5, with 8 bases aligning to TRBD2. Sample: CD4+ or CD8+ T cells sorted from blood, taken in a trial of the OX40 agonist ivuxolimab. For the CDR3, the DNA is TGTGCCAGCAGTTCGTTTTGGGGGCGGGAGGTGGTAGAGACCCAGTACTTC. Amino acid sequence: CASSSFWGREVVETQYF.